Listed here are 13 T cell receptor beta chains from one sample, sequenced in a study of blood T cell repertoires in COVID-19. Sequencing was performed with immunoSEQ multiplex PCR; in TCRdb, only in-frame clones are kept and a portion is missing. The sample includes about 50,000 clones, 80% to 95% of them seen just once. Specimen: peripheral blood. The receptors here all came from a man between 50 and 59 years old with active COVID-19.

The rearrangement joins TRBV23-1 to TRBJ2-7; TRBD1 agrees at 7 bases. TRBV23-1 qualifies as an ORF whose function is uncertain. V dropped 10 bases and J dropped 2; count of bases not matched to a gene: 5. This CDR3 has 12 amino acids. This CDR3 reads CATWDRTYEQYF. The CDR3, as DNA: TGCGCCACATGGGACAGAACCTACGAGCAGTACTTC.

This clone was observed once. The CDR3 spells CSVEDPEQNTEAFF. DNA of the CDR3: TGCAGCGTTGAAGATCCGGAGCAGAACACTGAAGCTTTCTTT. The chain joins TRBV29-1 to TRBJ1-1; D ambiguous. V was pared by 0 bases and J by 1 base, with 9 bases between. The CDR3 spans 14 residues. Germline CDR1 and CDR2: SQVTM and ANQGSEA. Full variable domain (missing parts from reference TRBV29-1 and TRBJ1-1): SAVISQKPSRDICQRGTSLTIQCQVDSQVTMMFWYRQQPGQSLTLIATANQGSEATYESGFVIDKFPISRPNLTFSTLTVSNMSPEDSSIYLCSVEDPEQNTEAFFGQGTRLTVV.

This chain links TRBV18 with TRBJ1-1; maybe TRBD1 (5 bases). The CDR3 sequence is 13 residues long. The germline V gene has CDR1 KGHSH and CDR2 LQKENI. The V gene lost 5 bases and the J gene lost 1 base, with 8 bases spanning the gap. This CDR3 reads CASSSDRNTEAFF. CDR3 coding DNA: TGTGCCAGCTCATCTGACAGGAACACTGAAGCTTTCTTT.

The V and J genes are TRBV7-2 and TRBJ2-7; TRBD1 matches 10 bases. There are 14 residues in the CDR3. CDR1 and CDR2 from the germline V gene are SGHTA and FQGNSA. J lost 3 bases, V lost 4 bases, and 3 bases had no gene match. The CDR3 sequence: CASSSTGGLYEQYF. For the CDR3, the DNA is TGTGCCAGCAGCTCGACAGGGGGCCTCTACGAGCAGTACTTC.

The chain recombines TRBV6-6 with TRBJ1-1; D is unclear. CDR1 is MNHNY, CDR2 SVGAGI, per germline (reference sequence). Trimming took 5 bases from V and 3 from J, leaving 13 bases between them. The CDR3 extends over 14 amino acids. CDR3 protein: CASSAEARDTEAFF. In nucleotides, the CDR3 is TGTGCCAGCAGTGCGGAGGCCCGGGACACTGAAGCTTTCTTT.

J is TRBJ2-5 and V is TRBV5-1; the D gene is possibly TRBD1 (6 bases). Germline assignment: CDR1 SGHRS and CDR2 YFSETQ. This CDR3 contains 15 residues. Trimming took off 2 bases at V and 5 bases at J, with 16 bases between the two ends. The DNA for the CDR3 is TGCGCCAGCAGCTTCACATCCCGACAGGAGGAGACCCAGTACTTC. It encodes CASSFTSRQEETQYF. The entire variable domain, with the rest obtained from reference TRBV5-1 and TRBJ2-5, is as follows: KAGVTQTPRYLIKTRGQQVTLSCSPISGHRSVSWYQQTPGQGLQFLFEYFSETQRNKGNFPGRFSGRQFSNSRSEMNVSTLELGDSALYLCASSFTSRQEETQYFGPGTRLLVL.

The chain uses TRBV19 and TRBJ2-3; TRBD2 might be the D (5 bases). The CDR3 length is 12 residues. V was shortened by 7 bases and J by 4 bases, with 9 bases between the two germline ends. CDR1 and CDR2 from the germline V gene are LNHDA and SQIVND (reference sequence). CDR3 sequence (DNA): TGTGCCAGTAAGGGCGGGTCAGATACGCAGTATTTT. Protein: CASKGGSDTQYF.

V gene TRBV5-1 combines with J gene TRBJ2-7, with 8 bases identical to TRBD1. Germline CDR1 is SGHRS and CDR2 is YFSETQ. Trimming at V came to 4 bases and at J to 3 bases, leaving 12 bases not matched to a gene. The CDR3 runs to 16 residues. CDR3 in DNA: TGCGCCAGCAGCCTCCAGGGGACAGGAGGATACTACGAGCAGTACTTC. It translates to CASSLQGTGGYYEQYF.

This clone was picked up a small number of times. The sample carries other DNA sequences with the same CDR3. This sequence joins TRBV19 and TRBJ1-3; 7 bases align to TRBD1. The CDR3 length is 16 residues. Per germline, CDR1 LNHDA and CDR2 SQIVND (reference sequence). J lost 4 bases, V lost 3 bases, and 9 bases had no gene match. CDR3 DNA: TGTGCCAGTAGTATGCCCCCGGGGACAGCCGGAAACACCATATATTTT. This sequence encodes CASSMPPGTAGNTIYF. The complete variable domain, with remaining parts taken from reference TRBV19 and TRBJ1-3, reads DGGITQSPKYLFRKEGQNVTLSCEQNLNHDAMYWYRQDPGQGLRLIYYSQIVNDFQKGDIAEGYSVSREKKESFPLTVTSAQKNPTAFYLCASSMPPGTAGNTIYFGEGSWLTVV.

This clone has a handful of counts. The chain carries TRBV19 and TRBJ2-3, with 9 nucleotides matching TRBD2. The CDR3 runs to 16 residues. After removal of 4 bases from V and 2 bases from J, the junction contained 7 bases not matched to a gene. Germline-derived CDR1 and CDR2 are LNHDA and SQIVND (reference sequence). In DNA, the CDR3 is TGTGCCAGTAGTAAATTAGCGGGAGAGATCACAGATACGCAGTATTTT. Amino acids: CASSKLAGEITDTQYF.

The chain carries TRBV6-1 and TRBJ2-5; D gene uncertain. Germline V CDR1 and CDR2: MNHNS, SASEGT. Trimming stripped 0 bases from V and 4 bases from J, with 15 bases between. This CDR3 is built from 16 residues. In DNA, the CDR3 is TGTGCCAGCAGTGAAGCGAAAGCGAGGATAGGAGAGACCCAGTACTTC. This codes for CASSEAKARIGETQYF.

The gene calls are TRBV19 and TRBJ2-2, with TRBD1 identical over 9 bases. V lost 4 bases and J lost 3; bases outside the gene matches: 0. This CDR3 contains 14 residues. CDR1 is LNHDA and CDR2 is SQIVND in the germline V gene (reference sequence). This chain's CDR3 is CASSRDRDTGELFF. The CDR3 DNA reads as TGTGCCAGTAGTAGGGACAGGGACACCGGGGAGCTGTTTTTT.

The chain joins TRBV19 to TRBJ1-2; D is possibly TRBD1 (5 bases). The CDR3 length is 15 residues. V lost 0 bases and J lost 6, with 14 bases in between. Germline V CDR1 and CDR2: LNHDA, SQIVND (reference sequence). CDR3 coding DNA: TGTGCCAGTAGTATAGATCGGTGGGCAGGGAATGGCTACACCTTC. This gives the protein CASSIDRWAGNGYTF.